This T cell receptor (beta chain) is from a study of tumor and adjacent non-tumor tissue in lung cancer. The study, taken as a whole, reports: Normal lung showed higher cumulative top 100 clone frequency than tumor.

Three rounds of nested PCR, following a modified ARM-PCR protocol, produced the TCRbeta library. Each CDR3 protein is one row after TCRdb ran MiXCR on the multiplex PCR reads. Of 43,000 or so distinct CDR3 sequences listed, 60% are singletons. With respect to this clonotype: No antigen is known for it. One end of the junction varies from germline; a read error may be responsible.

RNA was extracted from bulk tissue without any cell sorting. The normal lung tissue was taken more than 3 cm from the tumor edge. Material for sequencing was distant non-tumor lung tissue. This clonotype originated in a man in his fifties or sixties with non-small cell lung cancer.

The CDR3 loop is CVSSPSGGVAGELFF. The CDR3 nucleotides read TGTGTCAGCAGCCCCTCAGGGGGCGTAGCCGGGGAGCTGTTTTTC. This chain links TRBV11-2 with TRBJ2-2, with 8 bases aligning to TRBD1. The CDR3 covers 15 residues. Germline lookup yields CDR1 SGHAT and CDR2 FQNNGV.